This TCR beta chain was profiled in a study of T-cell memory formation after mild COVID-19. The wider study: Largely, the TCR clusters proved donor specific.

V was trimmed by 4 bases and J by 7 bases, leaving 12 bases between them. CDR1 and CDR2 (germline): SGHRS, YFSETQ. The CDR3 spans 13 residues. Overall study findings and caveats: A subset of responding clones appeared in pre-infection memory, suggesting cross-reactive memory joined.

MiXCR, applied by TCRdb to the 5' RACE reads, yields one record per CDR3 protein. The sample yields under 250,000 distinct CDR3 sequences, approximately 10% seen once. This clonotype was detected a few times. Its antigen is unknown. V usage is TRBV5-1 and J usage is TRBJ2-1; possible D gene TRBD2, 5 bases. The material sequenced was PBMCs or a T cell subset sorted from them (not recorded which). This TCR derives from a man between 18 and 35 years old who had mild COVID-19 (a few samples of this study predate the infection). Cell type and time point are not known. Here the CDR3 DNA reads TGCGCCAGCAGCACATCGGGATGGAATGAGCAGTTCTTC. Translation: CASSTSGWNEQFF.